This T cell receptor beta chain was sequenced in a study of shared clonotypes between healthy human individuals (TCRdb year 2020). About the full investigation: The cohort comprised a couple of women and a few men aged 18 to 49 years. Per donor, three plates each were used for CD4 naive and CD4 memory, two for CD8 naive, and one for CD8 memory. To estimate repertoire size and how much clonotypes are shared between individuals, the study performed deep sequencing of blood TCR repertoires from a few healthy adults. To increase sequencing depth and limit assay-specific biases, different laboratories used diverse techniques to prepare libraries and sequence TCR repertoires. Between about 0.8 and 9 billion PBMCs per donor were obtained by leukapheresis. The research as a whole found: The small number of donors limited the genetic and exposure-history diversity represented. Pairwise subsampling indicated that sequencing depth was expected to affect the degree of clonotype sharing among donors. Even with the large sequencing depth, rarefaction of the sorted-subset datasets indicated that sequencing was incomplete. Across a few donors, approximately 4.9% of naive CD4, approximately 3.6% of naive CD8, 2% to 2.5% of memory CD4, and around 0.4% of memory CD8 clonotypes were shared. Naive subsets generally had larger estimated clonotype richness than memory subsets did. Compared with non-shared clonotypes, clonotypes shared by all four sorted-subset donors had higher generation probabilities. Sampling was restricted to blood, and TCR repertoires in tissues likely differ from the TCR repertoires found in blood.

The donors were healthy, HIV-negative adults who had no recently reported acute infections or vaccinations. Every donor was a Caucasian adult residing in Nashville, Tennessee, USA. CD4+ T cells were enriched by magnetic negative selection; naive cells were then positively selected on CD45RA, and the negative fraction formed the memory subset. Blood was obtained by leukapheresis, after which PBMCs were separated by Ficoll-Histopaque density gradient centrifugation and cryopreserved in liquid nitrogen vapor phase. Purity and quantity of every magnetically sorted T cell population were checked by analytical flow cytometry. From each sorted fraction, genomic DNA was isolated and quantified by UV absorbance on a Nanodrop 2000c. This clone was counted once. What antigen it recognizes has not been identified. The input lacks base qualities; no much larger clone sits a single base away. TCR CDR3 regions were amplified from genomic DNA by multiplex PCR using the deep immunoSEQ assay. Genomic DNA extracted from each cell subset was distributed evenly over all wells of several immunoSEQ 96-well plates, and each plate served as one replicate. For sorted subsets, 200 to 250 ng of genomic DNA, equivalent to roughly 33,000 T cell genomes, went into each replicate PCR. Purified libraries were quantified with a Qubit 3.0 fluorometer, sized on a Bioanalyzer 2100, and re-quantified with the KAPA Library Quantification kit. Every immunoSEQ 96-well plate was sequenced on a separate single-read 150-cycle Illumina NextSeq 550 flow cell. Per the source publication's procedure: Because the immunoSEQ output held only junctional sequences and lacked quality scores, the filtering could not match the filtering applied to full-length reads. Sequences were annotated with PyIR, a Python wrapper for IgBLAST v1.9, and V/J genes and CDR3 were assigned using IMGT germline references. Reads were removed for weak V/J assignments (E-value above 1e-6), missing CDR3, stop codons, out-of-frame junctions, or ambiguous translated residues. V3J clonotypes were defined as sequences sharing the same inferred V gene, J gene, and CDR3 amino acid sequence. To compute the percentage overlap between repertoires, the number of shared unique clonotypes was divided by the size of the smaller repertoire. Three approaches were used to assess repertoire richness: RTK rarefaction, the Chao1 estimator, and Recon v2.1 estimates of unobserved clonotypes. Generation probabilities were computed with OLGA for all TCRbeta clonotypes obtained by the gDNA method from several donors. The clones in this table, taken by TCRdb from immuneACCESS, are in-frame only. Not every clone is retained; where verified, under half of the shortfall comes from an unresolved V gene, and the cause of the rest is unknown. That table is the source of V, J and clone size, and D and trimming were worked out from the DNA. For this sample the table gives fewer than 850,000 clones, of which 72% were detected only once. The ten largest clones add up to less than 2% of the sample.

Clipping removes 6 bases from V and 3 bases from J, with 4 as the unmatched junction base count. Via the germline V gene (reference sequence), CDR1 is MNHEY and CDR2 SMNVEV. Its CDR3 holds 14 amino acids, cysteine through phenylalanine. Here the CDR3 DNA is all that survives: 42 bases in frame from base 1. The clonotype was recovered from a woman in her 30s in good health. Recombination joined TRBV27 with TRBJ2-7; 11 middle bases align to TRBD1. Input material: memory CD4+ T cells sorted from blood. In the paper's terms, the cell subset or site label means: CD45RA-negative fraction. The DNA reads TGTGCCAGCAGCCCGGACAGGGGGCTCTACGAGCAGTACTTC. It encodes CASSPDRGLYEQYF.